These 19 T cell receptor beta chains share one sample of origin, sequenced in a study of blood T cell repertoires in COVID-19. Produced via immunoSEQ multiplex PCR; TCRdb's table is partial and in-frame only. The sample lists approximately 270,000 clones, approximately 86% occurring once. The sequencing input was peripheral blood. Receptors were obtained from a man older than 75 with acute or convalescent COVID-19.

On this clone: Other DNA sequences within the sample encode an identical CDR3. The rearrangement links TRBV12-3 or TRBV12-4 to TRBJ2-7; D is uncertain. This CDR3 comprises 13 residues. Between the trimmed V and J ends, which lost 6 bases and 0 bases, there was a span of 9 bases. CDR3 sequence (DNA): TGTGCCAGCAGCCCCCCCGGCTCCTACGAGCAGTACTTC. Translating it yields CASSPPGSYEQYF.

This CDR3 reads CASSYRSRTYEQYF. Here the CDR3 DNA reads TGTGCCAGCAGCTACCGGAGCCGAACCTACGAGCAGTACTTC. The V and J genes are TRBV7-6 and TRBJ2-7; D is unclear. This CDR3 comprises 14 residues. Germline V gene sequence: CDR1 SGHVS, CDR2 FNYEAQ. V shed 4 bases and J shed 2 bases, with 12 bases lying between them. Looking up the rest from reference TRBV7-6 and TRBJ2-7 gives the full variable domain: GAGVSQSPRYKVTKRGQDVALRCDPISGHVSLYWYRQALGQGPEFLTYFNYEAQQDKSGLPNDRFSAERPEGSISTLTIQRTEQRDSAMYRCASSYRSRTYEQYFGPGTRLTVT.

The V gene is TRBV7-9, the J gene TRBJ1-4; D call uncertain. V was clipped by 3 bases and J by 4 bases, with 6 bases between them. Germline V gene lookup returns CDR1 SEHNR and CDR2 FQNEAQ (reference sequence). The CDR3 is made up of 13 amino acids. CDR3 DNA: TGTGCCAGCAGCTTGGGCCTTAATGAAAAACTGTTTTTT. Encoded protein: CASSLGLNEKLFF.

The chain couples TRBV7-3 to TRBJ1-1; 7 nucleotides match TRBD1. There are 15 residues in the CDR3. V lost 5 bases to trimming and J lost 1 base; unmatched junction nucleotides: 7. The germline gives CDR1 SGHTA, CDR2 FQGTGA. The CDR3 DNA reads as TGTGCCAGCAGCGATCGACAGGGTGGGAACACTGAAGCTTTCTTT. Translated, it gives CASSDRQGGNTEAFF.

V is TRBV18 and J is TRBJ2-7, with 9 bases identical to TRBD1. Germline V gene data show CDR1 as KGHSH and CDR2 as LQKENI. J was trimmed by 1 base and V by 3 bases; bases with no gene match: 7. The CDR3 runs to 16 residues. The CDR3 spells CASSPKPGQGSYEQYF. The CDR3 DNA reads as TGTGCCAGCTCACCGAAGCCGGGACAGGGTTCCTACGAGCAGTACTTC. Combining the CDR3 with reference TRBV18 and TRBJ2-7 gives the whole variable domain NAGVMQNPRHLVRRRGQEARLRCSPMKGHSHVYWYRQLPEEGLKFMVYLQKENIIDESGMPKERFSAEFPKEGPSILRIQQVVRGDSAAYFCASSPKPGQGSYEQYFGPGTRLTVT.

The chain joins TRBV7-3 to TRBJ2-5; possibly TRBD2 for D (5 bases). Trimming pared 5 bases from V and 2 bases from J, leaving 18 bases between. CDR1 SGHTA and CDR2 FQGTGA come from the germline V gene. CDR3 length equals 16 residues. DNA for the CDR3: TGTGCCAGCAGCCCGCCGAGCGGCACCCGACAAGAGACCCAGTACTTC. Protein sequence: CASSPPSGTRQETQYF.

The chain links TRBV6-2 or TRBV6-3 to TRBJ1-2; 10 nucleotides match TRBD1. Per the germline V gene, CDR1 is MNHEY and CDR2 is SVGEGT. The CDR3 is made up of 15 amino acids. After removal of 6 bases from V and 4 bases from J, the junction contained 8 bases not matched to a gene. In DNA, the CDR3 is TGTGCCAGCAGCCCCCGGGACAGGGGTCTCTATGGCTACACCTTC. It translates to CASSPRDRGLYGYTF.

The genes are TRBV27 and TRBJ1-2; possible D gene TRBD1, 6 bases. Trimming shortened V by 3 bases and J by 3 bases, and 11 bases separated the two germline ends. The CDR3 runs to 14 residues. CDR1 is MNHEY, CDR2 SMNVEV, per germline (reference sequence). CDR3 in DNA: TGTGCCAGCAGTTTTCAGGGGCGCGACTATGGCTACACCTTC. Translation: CASSFQGRDYGYTF.

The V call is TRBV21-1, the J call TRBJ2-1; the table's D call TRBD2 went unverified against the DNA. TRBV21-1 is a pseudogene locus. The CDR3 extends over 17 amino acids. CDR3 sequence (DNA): TGTGCCAGCAGCAAAGAGGCGGGACTAGCGGTTATAAATGAGCAGTTCTTC. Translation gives CASSKEAGLAVINEQFF.

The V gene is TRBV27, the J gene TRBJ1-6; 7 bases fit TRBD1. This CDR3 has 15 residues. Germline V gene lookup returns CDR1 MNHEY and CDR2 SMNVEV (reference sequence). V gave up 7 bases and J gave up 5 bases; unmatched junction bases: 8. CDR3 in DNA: TGTGCCAGCACCTCCTTCGGGACAGATAATTCACCCCTCCACTTT. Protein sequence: CASTSFGTDNSPLHF.

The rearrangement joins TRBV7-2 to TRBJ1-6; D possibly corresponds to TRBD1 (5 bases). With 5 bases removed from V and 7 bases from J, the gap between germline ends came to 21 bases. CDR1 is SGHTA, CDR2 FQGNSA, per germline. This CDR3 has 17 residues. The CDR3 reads CASSPQVGRMPNSPLHF. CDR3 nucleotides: TGTGCCAGCAGCCCCCAGGTGGGGCGGATGCCGAATTCACCCCTCCACTTT.

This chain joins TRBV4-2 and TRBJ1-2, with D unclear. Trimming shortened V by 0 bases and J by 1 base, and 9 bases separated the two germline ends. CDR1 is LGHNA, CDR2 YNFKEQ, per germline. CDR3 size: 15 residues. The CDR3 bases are TGTGCCAGCAGCCAAGATCGAGGCAGTAACTATGGCTACACCTTC. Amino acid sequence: CASSQDRGSNYGYTF.

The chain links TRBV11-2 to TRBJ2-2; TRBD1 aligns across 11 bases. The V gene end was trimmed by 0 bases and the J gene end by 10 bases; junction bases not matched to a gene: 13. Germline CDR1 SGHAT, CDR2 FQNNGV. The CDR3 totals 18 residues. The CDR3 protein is CASSLDNRDRGSPSELFF. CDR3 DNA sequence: TGTGCCAGCAGCTTAGATAACCGGGACAGGGGGTCCCCCTCGGAGCTGTTTTTT.

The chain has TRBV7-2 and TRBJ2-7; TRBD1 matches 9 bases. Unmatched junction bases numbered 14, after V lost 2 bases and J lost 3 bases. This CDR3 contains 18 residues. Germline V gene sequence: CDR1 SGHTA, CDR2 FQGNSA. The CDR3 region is CASSLRTGDFNPIYEQYF. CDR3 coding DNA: TGTGCCAGCAGCTTAAGGACAGGGGACTTTAATCCGATCTACGAGCAGTACTTC. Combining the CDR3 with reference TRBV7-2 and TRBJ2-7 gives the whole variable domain GAGVSQSPSNKVTEKGKDVELRCDPISGHTALYWYRQSLGQGLEFLIYFQGNSAPDKSGLPSDRFSAERTGGSVSTLTIQRTQQEDSAVYLCASSLRTGDFNPIYEQYFGPGTRLTVT.

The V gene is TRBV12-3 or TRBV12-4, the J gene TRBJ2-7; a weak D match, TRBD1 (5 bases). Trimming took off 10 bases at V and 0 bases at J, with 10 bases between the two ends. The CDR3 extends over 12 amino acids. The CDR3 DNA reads TGTGCCACCGGGCAGGGCTCCTACGAGCAGTACTTC. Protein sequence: CATGQGSYEQYF.

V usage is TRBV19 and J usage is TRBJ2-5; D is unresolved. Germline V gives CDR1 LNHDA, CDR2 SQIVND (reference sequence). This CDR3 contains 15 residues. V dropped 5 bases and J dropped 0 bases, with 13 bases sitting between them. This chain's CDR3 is CASSPFLENQETQYF. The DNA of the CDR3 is TGTGCCAGTAGTCCTTTTCTAGAAAACCAAGAGACCCAGTACTTC.

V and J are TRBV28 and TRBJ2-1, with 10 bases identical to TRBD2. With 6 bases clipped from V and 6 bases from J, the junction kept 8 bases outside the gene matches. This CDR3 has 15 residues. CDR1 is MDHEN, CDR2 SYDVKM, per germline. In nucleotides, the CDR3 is TGTGCCAGCAGACTAAGCGGGAGGGGTGTCAATGAGCAGTTCTTC. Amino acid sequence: CASRLSGRGVNEQFF.

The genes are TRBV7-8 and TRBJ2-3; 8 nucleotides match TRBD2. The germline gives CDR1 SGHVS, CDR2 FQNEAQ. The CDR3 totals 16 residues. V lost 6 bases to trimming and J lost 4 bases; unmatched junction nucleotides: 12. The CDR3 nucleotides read TGTGCCAGCAGGGAGAGGTTGGGACTAGGGCCAGATACGCAGTATTTT. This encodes CASRERLGLGPDTQYF. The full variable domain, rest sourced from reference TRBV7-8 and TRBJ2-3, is GAGVSQSPRYKVAKRGQDVALRCDPISGHVSLFWYQQALGQGPEFLTYFQNEAQLDKSGLPSDRFFAERPEGSVSTLKIQRTQQEDSAVYLCASRERLGLGPDTQYFGPGTRLTVL.

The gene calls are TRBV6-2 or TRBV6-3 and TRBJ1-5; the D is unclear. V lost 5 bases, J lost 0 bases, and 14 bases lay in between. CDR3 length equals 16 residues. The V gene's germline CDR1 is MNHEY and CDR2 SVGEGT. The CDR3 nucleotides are TGTGCCAGCAGTCGGCCCCCGGGAACTAGCAATCAGCCCCAGCATTTT. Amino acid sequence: CASSRPPGTSNQPQHF.